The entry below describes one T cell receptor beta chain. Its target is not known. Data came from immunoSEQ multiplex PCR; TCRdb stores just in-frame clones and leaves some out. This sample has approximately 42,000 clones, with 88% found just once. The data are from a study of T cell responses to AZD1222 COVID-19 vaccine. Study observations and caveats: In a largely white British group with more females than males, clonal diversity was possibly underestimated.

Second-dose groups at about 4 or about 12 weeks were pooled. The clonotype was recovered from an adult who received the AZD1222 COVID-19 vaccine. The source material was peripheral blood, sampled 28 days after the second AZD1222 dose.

In nucleotides, the CDR3 is TGCAGCGTGAGGGACGTTGGCAATCAGCCCCAGCATTTT. As protein: CSVRDVGNQPQHF. The chain joins TRBV29-1 to TRBJ1-5; D is perhaps TRBD1 (5 bases). The length of the CDR3 is 13 residues. Germline V CDR1 and CDR2: SQVTM, ANQGSEA. V was clipped by 6 bases and J by 2 bases, with 11 bases between them.